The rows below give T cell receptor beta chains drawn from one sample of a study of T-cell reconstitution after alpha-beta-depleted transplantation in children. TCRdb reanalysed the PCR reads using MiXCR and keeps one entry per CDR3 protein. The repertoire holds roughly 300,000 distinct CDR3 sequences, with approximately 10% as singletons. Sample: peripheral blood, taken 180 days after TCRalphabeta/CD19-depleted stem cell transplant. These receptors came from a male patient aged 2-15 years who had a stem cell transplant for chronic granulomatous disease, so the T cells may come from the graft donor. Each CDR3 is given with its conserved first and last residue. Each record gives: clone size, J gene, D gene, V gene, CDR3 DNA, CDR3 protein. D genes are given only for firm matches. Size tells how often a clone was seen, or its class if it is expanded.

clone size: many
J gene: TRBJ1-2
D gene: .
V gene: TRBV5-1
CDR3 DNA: TGCGCCAGCAGCTTGGACAGGGTCGATGGCTACACCTTC
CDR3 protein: CASSLDRVDGYTF

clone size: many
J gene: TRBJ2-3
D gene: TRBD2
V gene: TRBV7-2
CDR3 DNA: TGTGCCAGCAGCTCCTATCTAGCGGGAGTCACAGATACGCAGTATTTT
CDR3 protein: CASSSYLAGVTDTQYF

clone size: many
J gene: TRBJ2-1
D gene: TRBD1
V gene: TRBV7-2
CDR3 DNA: TGTGCCAGCAGCCGGGGACAGCCCTACAATGAGCAGTTCTTC
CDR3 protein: CASSRGQPYNEQFF

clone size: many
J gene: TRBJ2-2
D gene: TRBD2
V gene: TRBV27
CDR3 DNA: TGTGCCAGCAGTTGGCGGGAGGGCCGCGGGGAGCTGTTTTTT
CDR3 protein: CASSWREGRGELFF

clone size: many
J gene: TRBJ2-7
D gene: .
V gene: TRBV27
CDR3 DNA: TGTGCCAGTTCCCCGGGCGCCCCAAGCTCCTACGAGCAGTACTTC
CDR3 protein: CASSPGAPSSYEQYF

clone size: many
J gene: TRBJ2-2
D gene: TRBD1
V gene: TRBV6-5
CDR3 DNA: TGTGCCAGCAACCGGCAGGGGGCCTCGAACACCGGGGAGCTGTTTTTT
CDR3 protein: CASNRQGASNTGELFF

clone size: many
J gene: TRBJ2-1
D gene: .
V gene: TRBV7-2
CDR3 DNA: TGTGCCAGCAGCTCACAAAGCGTTGAGCAGTTCTTC
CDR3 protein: CASSSQSVEQFF

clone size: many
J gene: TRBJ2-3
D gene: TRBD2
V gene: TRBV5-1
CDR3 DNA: TGCGCCAGCAGCGCCCGGGGGGGCCGCGAAAGAGATACGCAGTATTTT
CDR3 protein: CASSARGGRERDTQYF

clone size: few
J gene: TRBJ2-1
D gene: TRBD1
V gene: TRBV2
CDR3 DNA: TGTGCCAGCAGTGATGGGACAGGGCTCAATAAGCAGTTCTTC
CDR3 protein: CASSDGTGLNKQFF

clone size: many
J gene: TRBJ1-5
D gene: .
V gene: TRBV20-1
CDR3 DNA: TGCAGTGCTAGAGATTATCGAGGGGCATTTCAGCCCCAGCATTTT
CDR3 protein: CSARDYRGAFQPQHF

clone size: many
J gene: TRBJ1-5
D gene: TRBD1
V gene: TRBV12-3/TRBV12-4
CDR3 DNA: TGTGCCAGCAGTCGCGACAGGGGCAATCAGCCCCAGCATTTT
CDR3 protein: CASSRDRGNQPQHF

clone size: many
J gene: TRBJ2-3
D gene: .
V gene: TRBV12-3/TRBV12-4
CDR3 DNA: TGTGCCAGCAGTTTACTCGACACAGATACGCAGTATTTT
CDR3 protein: CASSLLDTDTQYF

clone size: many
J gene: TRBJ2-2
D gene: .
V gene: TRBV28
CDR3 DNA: TGTGCCAGCAGTTTATGGACCGGGGAGCTGTTTTTT
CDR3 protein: CASSLWTGELFF

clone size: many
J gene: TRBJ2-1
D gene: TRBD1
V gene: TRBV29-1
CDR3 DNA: TGCAGCGTTGAATCGCCCAGGGGGAATGAGCAGTTCTTC
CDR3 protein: CSVESPRGNEQFF

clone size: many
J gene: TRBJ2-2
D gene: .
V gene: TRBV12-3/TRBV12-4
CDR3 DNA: TGTGCCAGCAGTTTGTGGGTCGGGGGTCACACCGGGGAGCTGTTTTTT
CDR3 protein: CASSLWVGGHTGELFF

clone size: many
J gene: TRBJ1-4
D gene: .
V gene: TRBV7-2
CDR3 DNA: TGTGCCAGCACATCAGTCTCGGGCACTAATGAAAAACTGTTTTTT
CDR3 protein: CASTSVSGTNEKLFF

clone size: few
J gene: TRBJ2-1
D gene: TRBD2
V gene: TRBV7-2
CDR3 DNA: TGTGCCAGCAGCCGTCCCGGGACTAGCGTCGTCAGTGAGCAGTTCTTC
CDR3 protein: CASSRPGTSVVSEQFF

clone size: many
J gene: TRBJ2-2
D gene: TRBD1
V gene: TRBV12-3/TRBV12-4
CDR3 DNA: TGTGCCAGCAGCAGACAGGGGGCGGGGACCGGGGAGCTGTTTTTT
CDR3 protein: CASSRQGAGTGELFF

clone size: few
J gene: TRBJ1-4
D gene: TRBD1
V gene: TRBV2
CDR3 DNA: TGTGCCAGCAGCGTGGACAGGGTGAGAACAACTAATGAAAAACTGTTTTTT
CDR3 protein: CASSVDRVRTTNEKLFF

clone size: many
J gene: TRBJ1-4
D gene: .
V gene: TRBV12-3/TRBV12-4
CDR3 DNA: TGTGCCAGCAGTTGGGGCAGGGGAGGTGAAAAACTGTTTTTT
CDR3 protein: CASSWGRGGEKLFF

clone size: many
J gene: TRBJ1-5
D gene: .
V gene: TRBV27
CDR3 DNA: TGTGCCAGCAGTCCTAATAACAATCAGCCCCAGCATTTT
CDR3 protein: CASSPNNNQPQHF

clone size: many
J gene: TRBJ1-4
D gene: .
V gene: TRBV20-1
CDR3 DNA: TGCAGTGCTGGGAGCGGGACACCTAATGAAAAACTGTTTTTT
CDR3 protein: CSAGSGTPNEKLFF

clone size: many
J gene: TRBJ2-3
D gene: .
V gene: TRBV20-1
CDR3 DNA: TGCAGTCCTTCACACACAGATACGCAGTATTTT
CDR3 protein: CSPSHTDTQYF

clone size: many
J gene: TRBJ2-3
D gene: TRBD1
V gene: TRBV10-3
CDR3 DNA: TGTGCCATCAGCCGCGGACAGGGCACAGATACGCAGTATTTT
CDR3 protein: CAISRGQGTDTQYF

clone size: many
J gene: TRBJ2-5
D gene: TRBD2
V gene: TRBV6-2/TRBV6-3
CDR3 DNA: TGTGCCAGCAGTCTTAGCGGGAGCATAGAGACCCAGTACTTC
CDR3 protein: CASSLSGSIETQYF

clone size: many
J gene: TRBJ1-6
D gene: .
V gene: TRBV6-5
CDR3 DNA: TGTGCCAGCAGTTACCCGGAATTCAATTCACCCCTCCACTTT
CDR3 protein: CASSYPEFNSPLHF

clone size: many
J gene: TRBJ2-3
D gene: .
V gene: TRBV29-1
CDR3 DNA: TGCAGCGTTGAAGATCAGATCGGGAGTGATGAGTATTTT
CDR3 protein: CSVEDQIGSDEYF

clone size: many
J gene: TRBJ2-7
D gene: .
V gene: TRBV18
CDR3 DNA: TGTGCCAGCTCACCATCACAGTTCCCCTACGAGCAGTACTTC
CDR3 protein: CASSPSQFPYEQYF